What follows describes a single TCR beta chain. What antigen it recognizes has not been identified. Per-nucleotide qualities are absent, and no much larger clonotype sits a single base away. Interpreted using the paper, the treatment or condition label stands for: randomized to nivolumab then ipilimumab (arm A) or the reverse (arm B). No trial patient had received prior DNA-damaging chemotherapy. A FACS Aria II flow cytometer was used to sort live CD3+CD8+ cells that were negative for CD19 and CD56 from thawed PBMCs. The samples were obtained from melanoma patients enrolled in CheckMate 064, an open-label, randomized phase II trial testing sequential checkpoint blockade. Leukapheresis was used to collect peripheral blood mononuclear cells, which were then purified with Ficoll-Paque and frozen in human serum with roughly 10% DMSO. Purity of sorted blood CD3+CD8+ cells was verified at >95% immediately after sorting, followed by DNA extraction.

The immunoSEQ Assay was used to immunosequence TCRbeta CDR3 regions from genomic DNA. Before high-throughput sequencing, the genomic DNA was amplified using bias-controlled multiplex PCR. In the authors' own workflow: To quantify the absolute abundance of each unique TCRbeta CDR3 region, the sequences were collapsed and filtered. Clonality, defined as 1 minus Pielou's evenness, was calculated using only productive rearrangements. A previously published method was used to identify clones whose frequencies were significantly greater in on-treatment samples than in baseline samples. The table was pulled from immuneACCESS by TCRdb, which kept in-frame rearrangements only. Such tables lose some clones; where checked, under half of the loss comes from unresolved V genes, and the rest has no known cause. V and J calls and clone size come straight from that table; D and trimming were deduced from the DNA. The sample table holds approximately 10,000 clones, of which under 85% were seen once. Roughly 10% of the sample belongs to the ten largest clones.

The sample is drawn from a study of sequential checkpoint blockade in melanoma (dated by TCRdb to about 2019). Broadly, across the study: Using 1:1 randomization, the trial assigned patients either to first-line nivolumab followed by ipilimumab (arm A) or to ipilimumab followed by nivolumab (arm B). Maintenance nivolumab came after each of the two trial sequences.

Study-wide findings and limitations: The model for predicting response that combines TCR metrics with mutation burden needs to be validated in larger, independent patient cohorts.

This clonotype originated in a human donor with melanoma. The sequenced sample was CD8+ T cells sorted from blood (inferred from file names), obtained from a patient given nivolumab and ipilimumab in sequence.

At the DNA level, the sequence is TGTGCCAGCAGCCAAGAGGGCGCGGTCTTATTAGAGACCCAGTACTTC. Its protein reads: CASSQEGAVLLETQYF. The V and J genes are TRBV7-8 and TRBJ2-5, with TRBD2 as a weak D call on 5 bases. From the germline V gene, CDR1 is SGHVS and CDR2 is FQNEAQ. The cysteine opens and the phenylalanine closes a CDR3 of 16 amino acids. The only DNA kept is the CDR3, 48 bases in frame from the first base. V is pared back by 5 bases and J by 4 bases, with 20 bases lying between the germline termini.